The clone carrying this T cell receptor beta chain occurred a few times. Its target is unknown. The CDR3 has 15 amino acids. Germline assignment: CDR1 LNHDA and CDR2 SQIVND (reference sequence). V trimming: 2 bases; J trimming: 2 bases; junction bases outside the gene matches: 3. This record comes from a study of beta chain features in type 1 diabetes. Study-wide findings and caveats: No resolution was reached here on whether HLA type influences TCRB rearrangement.

Researchers reported sorting CD4+ naive, central memory, regulatory and stem cell-like memory cells via CD45RO/CCR7/CD25/CD127/CD95/CD27. All of the isolated RNA was reverse transcribed, so expressed TCRB transcripts were sequenced. Generated by immunoSEQ multiplex PCR, the TCRdb table keeps only in-frame clones and is missing some. This sample has roughly 240,000 clones; around an eighth occur once, and the top ten carry approximately 0.024%. The TCR comes from a woman between 35 and 50 years old in good health. Input material: naive CD4+ T cells from blood. V is TRBV19 and J is TRBJ2-7; 10 nucleotides align to TRBD2. The CDR3, as DNA: TGTGCCAGTAGTATACAACTAGCGGGGACCTACGAGCAGTACTTC. Translating gives CASSIQLAGTYEQYF.